This TCR beta chain is drawn from a study of CD4 T cell repertoires and nickel (dated by TCRdb to about 2020). At the junction V is shortened by 5 bases and J by 5 bases, with 10 bases in between. Its CDR3 holds 14 amino acids, cysteine through phenylalanine. Only the CDR3 part of the read is kept: 42 bases, read in frame from the first base. Based on the germline V gene (reference sequence), the CDR1 and CDR2 sequences are MNHNY and SVGAGI. In the case of this clonotype: Its cognate antigen has yet to be identified. Base qualities were left out, and no much larger clone turns up one base away.

Receptor amplification or capture employed RT-PCR. TCRdb shows the sequencer as Illumina MiSeq. The raw public data were reprocessed by TCRdb itself: fastp quality trimming at Q25, MiXCR clonotype calling, in-frame beta chains only. Entries that share a CDR3 protein sequence are merged under the most common genes and DNA. This sample holds some 190 distinct CDR3 sequences; approximately 82% were observed only once. The ten largest clones represent 11% of the sample. Sequenced sample: CD4+ T cells from blood, not recorded whether cultured. The rearranged chain carries TRBV6-6 and TRBJ1-6; TRBD1 is a weak D gene call, 5 bases matching. The clonotype originates from a human donor in a nickel allergy study, with or without nickel allergy (not recorded which). It is not recorded whether this sample comes from one donor or several. The nucleotide sequence reads TGTGCCAGCAGTACCGGGGGGAATAATTCACCCCTCCACTTT. It encodes CASSTGGNNSPLHF.